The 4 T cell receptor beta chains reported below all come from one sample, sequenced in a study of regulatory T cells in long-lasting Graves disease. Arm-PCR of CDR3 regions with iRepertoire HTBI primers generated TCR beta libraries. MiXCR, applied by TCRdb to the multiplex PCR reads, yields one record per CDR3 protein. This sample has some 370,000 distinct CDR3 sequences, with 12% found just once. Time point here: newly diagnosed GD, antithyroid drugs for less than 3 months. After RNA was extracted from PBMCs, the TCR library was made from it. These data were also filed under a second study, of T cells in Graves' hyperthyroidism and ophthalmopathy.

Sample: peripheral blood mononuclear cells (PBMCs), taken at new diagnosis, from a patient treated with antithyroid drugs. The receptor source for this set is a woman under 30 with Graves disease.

The CDR3 nucleotides are TGTGCCAGCAGTTTATGGAGCGTCGGGACCGGGGAGCTGTTTTTT. Its translation: CASSLWSVGTGELFF. The chain recombines TRBV28 with TRBJ2-2; no clear D gene. The V gene's germline CDR1 is MDHEN and CDR2 SYDVKM. V gave up 0 bases and J gave up 5 bases, with 10 bases separating them. The CDR3 totals 15 residues.

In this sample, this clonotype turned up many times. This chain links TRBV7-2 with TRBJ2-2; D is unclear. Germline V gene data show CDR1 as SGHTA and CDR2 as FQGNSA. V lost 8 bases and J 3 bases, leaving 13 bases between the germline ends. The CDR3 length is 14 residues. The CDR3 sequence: CASGITLDTGELFF. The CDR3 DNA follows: TGTGCCAGCGGCATCACGCTAGACACCGGGGAGCTGTTTTTT.

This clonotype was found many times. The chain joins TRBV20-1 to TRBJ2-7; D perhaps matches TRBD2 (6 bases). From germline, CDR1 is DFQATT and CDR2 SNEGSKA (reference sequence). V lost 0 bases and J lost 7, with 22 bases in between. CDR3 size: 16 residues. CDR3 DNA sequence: TGCAGTGCTAGAGATAGGGACTTCAGCGCGATATGGGAGCAGTACTTC. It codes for CSARDRDFSAIWEQYF.

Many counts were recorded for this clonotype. The CDR3 here is CASRGLRGFTGELFF. CDR3 in DNA: TGTGCCAGTAGGGGTTTGCGGGGTTTCACCGGGGAGCTGTTTTTT. The chain links TRBV19 to TRBJ2-2; D might be TRBD2 (6 bases). Germline values: CDR1 LNHDA, CDR2 SQIVND (reference sequence). The CDR3 length is 15 residues. Trimming took 6 bases from V and 4 from J, leaving 15 bases between them.